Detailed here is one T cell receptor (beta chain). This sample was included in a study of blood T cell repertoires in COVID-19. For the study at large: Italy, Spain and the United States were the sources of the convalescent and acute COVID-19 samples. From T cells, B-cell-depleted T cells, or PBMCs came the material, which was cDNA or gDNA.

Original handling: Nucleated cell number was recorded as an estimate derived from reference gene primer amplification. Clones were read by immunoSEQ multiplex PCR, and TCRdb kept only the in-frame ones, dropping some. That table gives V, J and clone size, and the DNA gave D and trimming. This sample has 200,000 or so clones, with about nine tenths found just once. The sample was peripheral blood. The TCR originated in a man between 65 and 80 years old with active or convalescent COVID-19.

The CDR3 region has the DNA TGTGCCAGCAGCCCCCCAGCGGGACGCTCCTACGAGCAGTACTTC. It is translated as CASSPPAGRSYEQYF. The V gene is TRBV7-9, the J gene TRBJ2-7, with TRBD2 identical over 7 bases. J lost 0 bases, V lost 5 bases, and 7 bases had no gene match. CDR1 SEHNR and CDR2 FQNEAQ come from the germline V gene (reference sequence). The CDR3 loop spans 15 amino acids.